The T cell receptor (beta chain) described here comes from a study of blood T cell repertoires in COVID-19. Germline CDR1 reads SQVTM; CDR2 reads ANQGSEA. Between the trimmed V and J ends, which lost 6 bases and 1 base, there was a span of 12 bases. CDR3 length: 13 residues. Authors' processing steps: From reference gene primer amplification, estimates of nucleated cell counts were derived. Measured with immunoSEQ multiplex PCR; TCRdb has only the in-frame clones, and not every one. Clone size and V and J calls were adopted from that table, with D and trimming inferred from the DNA. The sample has fewer than 250,000 clones, approximately 80% seen once.

Sequenced material: peripheral blood. The origin of this receptor is a woman aged 55-69 years with active or convalescent COVID-19. The chain joins TRBV29-1 to TRBJ1-1; D is unclear. The CDR3 DNA reads as TGCAGCGTCGCCCGCGCCCAGAACACTGAAGCTTTCTTT. Translating gives CSVARAQNTEAFF.